The entry that follows covers one T cell receptor beta chain sequence. This clonotype came up many times. Its antigen target is currently unknown. Base qualities are not recorded, but no much larger clone differs from it by a single base. The sample belongs to a study of early T cells in non-severe SARS-CoV-2 infection (dated by TCRdb to 2020 to 2023). A note on the overall study: Bulk RNA from unsorted whole blood was used for TCR sequencing, so alpha and beta chains could not be paired.

Including cysteine and phenylalanine, the CDR3 has 14 amino acids. CDR3 DNA is the only sequence kept; it has 42 bases, read in frame from the first base. A distance of 15 bases separates the germline ends of V and J, which lose 4 bases and 8 bases respectively. CDR1 and CDR2 are drawn from the germline V gene (reference sequence): SGHNT, YYREEE. The library was produced with 5' RACE. The listed sequencing device is NextSeq 500. To correct for sequencing error and PCR bias, the TCR library protocol tagged individual cDNA molecules with unique molecular identifiers. Both TCR alpha and beta chains were sequenced, and tight co-correlation was observed between alpha and beta sequence abundances in each sample. As for how the authors treated the data: Decombinator V4 was used to perform V gene, J gene and CDR3 annotation of TCR sequences. TCRs were defined as expanded if a significant change between any two time points was detected under a Poisson model with p below 0.0001. TCR abundances were normalised to the total number of TCRs sequenced per sample and were expressed as counts per million. TRAV1-2 paired with TRAJ12, TRAJ20 or TRAJ33 defined MAIT TCRs, while TRAV10 paired with TRAJ18 defined iNKT TCRs. VDJdb, accessed 1 November 2021, was searched for CMV, EBV and SARS-CoV-2 annotated TCRs, excluding TCRs annotated for multiple antigens. The public sequencing data were trimmed at Q25 with fastp and processed into clonotypes with MiXCR by TCRdb, which kept only in-frame beta chains. Each CDR3 protein appears once, grouped with its most common genes and DNA. In this record, the V and J calls reflect TCRdb's handling and not the investigators' own analysis. The sample table lists 55,000 to 75,000 distinct CDR3 sequences, roughly an eighth of them with a count of one. Of the sample, roughly 1.2% is held by the ten largest clones.

General findings and caveats noted by the study authors: Matching against VDJdb was skewed toward anti-spike CD8 responses, likely underestimated virus-specific expansions, and missed private and CD4 specificities.

This was a case-control study nested in a cohort of healthcare workers in London, UK, who had nasopharyngeal swab PCR tests and blood samples taken every week. Between 23 and 31 March 2020, the week of the UK lockdown, healthcare workers were enrolled and then followed up weekly for as long as 16 weeks. Recombination joined TRBV5-4 with TRBJ1-4; a confident D gene designation cannot be given. Sequenced input: whole blood. The source is an adult who was a healthcare worker with PCR-confirmed SARS-CoV-2 infection or an uninfected control (not recorded which). The nucleotides are TGTGCCAGCAGCCTCCGACTTGGAAGCGAAAAACTGTTTTTT. The translation is CASSLRLGSEKLFF.